The rows below give T cell receptor beta chains drawn from one sample of a study of TIL therapy for anti-PD-1-resistant metastatic lung cancer. TCRdb's table, derived via immunoSEQ multiplex PCR, lists solely in-frame clones and lacks some. The table lists approximately 60,000 clones, around four fifths of them singletons. Source: blood, taken at baseline. These receptors all come from a person aged 25 to 80 with non-small cell lung cancer. Each CDR3 is given with its conserved first and last residue. The D gene is left open where the match is weak. Size is stated for part of the rows, as once, few or many counts, or as a class when the clone is expanded.

j_call v_call d_call clone_size cdr3_aa cdr3_nt
TRBJ1-6 TRBV15 NA few CATSRGPGGVGYSSPLHF TGTGCCACCAGCAGAGGTCCTGGAGGGGTTGGTTATAGCTCACCCCTCCACTTT
TRBJ2-1 TRBV12-3/TRBV12-4 NA NA CASSFAQYNEQFF TGTGCCAGCAGTTTCGCACAATACAATGAGCAGTTCTTC
TRBJ2-2 TRBV4-2 NA NA CASSQDFQLRPTGELFF TGTGCCAGCAGCCAAGATTTCCAACTAAGGCCCACCGGGGAGCTGTTTTTT
TRBJ2-1 TRBV24-1 TRBD2 NA CATSERGGTSGSLGEQFF TGTGCCACCAGTGAAAGGGGTGGGACTAGCGGGAGCCTCGGTGAGCAGTTCTTC
TRBJ2-7 TRBV4-3 NA once CASSQDSRQSYEQYF TGCGCCAGCAGCCAAGATTCCCGACAGTCCTACGAGCAGTACTTC
TRBJ2-5 TRBV3-1/TRBV3-2 NA NA CASSQWGIQETQYF TGTGCCAGCAGCCAGTGGGGAATCCAAGAGACCCAGTACTTC
TRBJ2-2 TRBV19 TRBD2 NA CASNLPRSGGGTGELFF TGTGCCAGTAATCTCCCTCGTAGCGGGGGAGGTACCGGGGAGCTGTTTTTT
TRBJ2-1 TRBV14 TRBD2 once CASSQDGRLAGAGEQFF TGTGCCAGCAGCCAAGATGGAAGACTAGCGGGAGCAGGTGAGCAGTTCTTC
TRBJ1-5 TRBV6-1 NA NA CASSELTPWGNQPQHF TGTGCCAGCAGTGAATTGACACCATGGGGCAATCAGCCCCAGCATTTT
TRBJ2-7 TRBV11-2 TRBD1 NA CASSPTWDRLSYEQYF TGTGCCAGCAGCCCAACGTGGGACAGATTATCCTACGAGCAGTACTTC
TRBJ2-7 TRBV14 NA NA CASSHIGRGDLEQYF TGTGCCAGCAGCCACATAGGCAGGGGAGACCTCGAGCAGTACTTC
TRBJ2-7 TRBV28 NA NA CASSTGYYEQYF TGTGCCAGCAGTACAGGGTACTACGAGCAGTACTTC
TRBJ1-4 TRBV5-4 NA NA CASSLAPPGHSSNEKLFF TGTGCCAGCAGCTTGGCCCCCCCCGGCCACAGCAGTAATGAAAAACTGTTTTTT
TRBJ2-7 TRBV5-1 TRBD2 NA CASSPGREGREQYF TGCGCCAGCAGCCCCGGCCGGGAGGGCCGGGAGCAGTACTTC
TRBJ2-5 TRBV7-2 NA NA CASSLNGDYQETQYF TGTGCCAGCAGCTTAAACGGGGACTACCAAGAGACCCAGTACTTC
TRBJ2-2 TRBV6-5 NA NA CASSYSTANTGELFF TGTGCCAGCAGTTACTCGACCGCGAACACCGGGGAGCTGTTTTTT
TRBJ2-7 TRBV4-2 TRBD2 few CASSPRTSGGASAYEQYF TGTGCCAGCAGCCCCCGGACTAGCGGGGGGGCCTCTGCGTACGAGCAGTACTTC
TRBJ1-1 TRBV10-3 NA NA CAISPDSLGAFF TGTGCCATCAGCCCCGATTCACTGGGAGCTTTCTTT
TRBJ2-1 TRBV4-1 TRBD2 once CASSFSPWREGLNEQFF TGCGCCAGCAGCTTTTCCCCCTGGCGGGAGGGCCTAAATGAGCAGTTCTTC
TRBJ2-7 TRBV28 NA NA CASSFRGSDDEQYF TGTGCCAGCAGTTTCCGGGGGAGTGACGACGAGCAGTACTTC
TRBJ1-2 TRBV25-1 NA once CASSGTPDPRTSWYGYTF TGTGCCAGCAGTGGAACACCGGACCCAAGGACGTCTTGGTATGGCTACACCTTC
TRBJ1-1 TRBV7-9 NA NA CASQRSDKNTEAFF TGTGCCAGCCAGAGGTCAGATAAAAACACTGAAGCTTTCTTT
TRBJ2-7 TRBV7-2 NA NA CASSLASLPEQYF TGTGCCAGCAGCTTAGCCAGCCTGCCGGAGCAGTACTTC
TRBJ2-1 TRBV7-2 TRBD2 NA CASSLAWVAGGHEQFF TGTGCCAGCAGCTTAGCTTGGGTCGCGGGGGGGCATGAGCAGTTCTTC
TRBJ1-2 TRBV4-1 TRBD1 NA CASSQGERQGDYGYTF TGCGCCAGCAGCCAAGGGGAGAGACAGGGCGACTATGGCTACACCTTC
TRBJ2-7 TRBV10-3 TRBD1 NA CAISEPGQGTYEQYF TGTGCCATCAGCGAGCCGGGACAGGGTACCTACGAGCAGTACTTC
TRBJ2-7 TRBV7-9 TRBD1 NA CASSFQGTGIREQYF TGTGCCAGCAGCTTCCAAGGGACAGGGATTCGGGAGCAGTACTTC
TRBJ2-7 TRBV14 TRBD2 NA CASSQKRDGAFYEQYF TGTGCCAGCAGCCAAAAGCGGGACGGAGCATTCTACGAGCAGTACTTC
TRBJ1-6 TRBV11-2 NA NA CASSEPGHNSPLHF TGTGCCAGCAGCGAACCGGGACACAATTCACCCCTCCACTTT
TRBJ2-7 TRBV30 NA NA CAWSFTENEQYF TGTGCCTGGAGCTTTACGGAGAACGAGCAGTACTTC
TRBJ2-1 TRBV7-8 TRBD2 few CASKLAGVGNEQFF TGTGCCAGTAAACTAGCGGGAGTTGGTAATGAGCAGTTCTTC
TRBJ2-3 TRBV10-1 TRBD2 NA CATKGREGPEDTDTQYF TGCGCCACCAAGGGGCGGGAGGGCCCGGAGGACACAGATACGCAGTATTTT
TRBJ2-1 TRBV29-1 TRBD2 NA CSVLSLLAGGVGEQFF TGCAGCGTTCTCTCCTTACTAGCGGGAGGAGTTGGTGAGCAGTTCTTC
TRBJ1-1 TRBV28 NA NA CASRDTGRGANTEAFF TGTGCCAGCAGAGATACAGGGAGGGGAGCGAACACTGAAGCTTTCTTT
TRBJ2-3 TRBV6-2/TRBV6-3 TRBD2 NA CASSYPSGVLSTDTQYF TGTGCCAGCAGTTACCCTAGCGGGGTATTGAGCACAGATACGCAGTATTTT
TRBJ2-7 TRBV19 NA NA CASSPSGRTTGEQYF TGTGCCAGTAGTCCCTCGGGACGGACCACTGGGGAGCAGTACTTC
TRBJ2-1 TRBV24-1 TRBD1 NA CATSDLRDRGSRSYNEQFF TGTGCCACCAGTGATTTGCGAGACAGGGGGAGCAGGTCCTACAATGAGCAGTTCTTC
TRBJ1-6 TRBV28 TRBD1 NA CASRGDRADSPLHF TGTGCCAGCAGGGGGGACAGGGCTGATTCACCCCTCCACTTT
TRBJ1-1 TRBV6-6 NA NA CASSYDPAINTEAFF TGTGCCAGCAGTTACGACCCGGCGATAAACACTGAAGCTTTCTTT
TRBJ2-3 TRBV4-1 NA NA CASSQVGGPTDTQYF TGCGCCAGCAGCCAAGTAGGTGGACCCACAGATACGCAGTATTTT
TRBJ2-1 TRBV21-1 NA NA CASSRPPGQGVRSSYNEQFF TGTGCCAGCAGCAGACCACCGGGACAGGGGGTTAGAAGCTCCTACAATGAGCAGTTCTTC
TRBJ2-2 TRBV12-3/TRBV12-4 NA NA CASSVRVSGELFF TGTGCCAGCAGCGTTAGGGTGTCCGGGGAGCTGTTTTTT
TRBJ2-2 TRBV7-6 NA NA CASSLSWEWNGELFF TGTGCCAGCAGCTTAAGCTGGGAATGGAACGGGGAGCTGTTTTTT
TRBJ2-2 TRBV6-5 TRBD1 few CASSFRGRYTGELFF TGTGCCAGCAGTTTCAGGGGGCGGTACACCGGGGAGCTGTTTTTT
TRBJ1-2 TRBV28 TRBD1 NA CASTPTGGAYGYTF TGTGCCAGCACCCCGACAGGGGGAGCCTATGGCTACACCTTC
TRBJ2-1 TRBV7-8 NA NA CASSSPLLVYNEQFF TGTGCCAGCAGCTCCCCCTTACTTGTCTACAATGAGCAGTTCTTC
TRBJ2-5 TRBV18 TRBD2 NA CASSTGTSKQETQYF TGTGCCAGCTCAACCGGGACTAGCAAACAAGAGACCCAGTACTTC
TRBJ1-1 TRBV27 NA NA CASSPGWATNTEAFF TGTGCCAGCAGTCCAGGTTGGGCAACGAACACTGAAGCTTTCTTT
TRBJ2-2 TRBV7-2 NA NA CASSFKGITGELFF TGTGCCAGCAGCTTCAAGGGGATCACCGGGGAGCTGTTTTTT
TRBJ2-7 TRBV14 NA NA CASSLQGYEQYF TGTGCCAGCAGCCTCCAGGGTTACGAGCAGTACTTC
TRBJ1-4 TRBV19 TRBD1 once CASRGQGLSNEKLFF TGTGCCAGTAGAGGACAGGGGTTGAGTAATGAAAAACTGTTTTTT
TRBJ1-1 TRBV7-2 TRBD1 NA CASSLASGTGGNTEAFF TGTGCCAGCAGCTTAGCCTCCGGAACAGGGGGCAACACTGAAGCTTTCTTT
TRBJ2-5 TRBV2 NA once CASMRGGQETQYF TGTGCCAGCATGAGAGGGGGACAAGAGACCCAGTACTTC